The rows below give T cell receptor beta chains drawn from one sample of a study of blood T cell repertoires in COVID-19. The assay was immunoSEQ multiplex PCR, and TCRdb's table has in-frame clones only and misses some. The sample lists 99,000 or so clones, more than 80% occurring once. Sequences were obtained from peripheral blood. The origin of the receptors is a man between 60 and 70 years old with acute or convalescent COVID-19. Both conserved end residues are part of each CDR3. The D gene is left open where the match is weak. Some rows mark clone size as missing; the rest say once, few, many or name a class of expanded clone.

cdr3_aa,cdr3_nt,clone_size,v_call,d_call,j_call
CASSPDIYGYTF,TGTGCCAGCAGCCCAGACATTTATGGCTACACCTTC,NA,TRBV7-2,NA,TRBJ1-2
CATSRGFPTAEQFF,TGTGCCACCAGCAGAGGGTTCCCCACTGCCGAGCAGTTCTTC,NA,TRBV15,NA,TRBJ2-1
CASSSDSHNSPLHF,TGTGCCAGCAGCTCAGACAGTCATAATTCACCCCTCCACTTT,few,TRBV7-2,NA,TRBJ1-6
CASSFYSNQPQHF,TGTGCCAGCAGCTTCTACAGCAATCAGCCCCAGCATTTT,NA,TRBV7-9,NA,TRBJ1-5
CASSYSEVNQPQHF,TGTGCCAGCAGTTACTCGGAGGTCAATCAGCCCCAGCATTTT,once,TRBV6-5,NA,TRBJ1-5
CASSFRGRGEKLFF,TGCGCCAGCAGCTTTAGAGGGCGTGGGGAAAAACTGTTTTTT,NA,TRBV5-1,NA,TRBJ1-4
CASTPGGGDTQYF,TGCGCCAGCACCCCGGGGGGGGGCGATACGCAGTATTTT,NA,TRBV10-1,TRBD2,TRBJ2-3
CASSLTDEQFF,TGCGCCAGCAGCTTGACAGATGAGCAGTTCTTC,NA,TRBV5-1,NA,TRBJ2-1
CASSLSGQGRTEAFF,TGTGCCAGCAGTTTATCGGGACAGGGGAGAACTGAAGCTTTCTTT,NA,TRBV28,TRBD1,TRBJ1-1
CASSETGMMSGYTF,TGTGCCAGCAGCGAAACAGGGATGATGAGTGGCTACACCTTC,NA,TRBV9,NA,TRBJ1-2
CASSFPGLNTEAFF,TGTGCCAGCAGCTTCCCGGGGTTGAACACTGAAGCTTTCTTT,NA,TRBV11-3,NA,TRBJ1-1
CASSPSATNEKLFF,TGTGCCAGCAGCCCCTCTGCAACTAATGAAAAACTGTTTTTT,NA,TRBV6-5,NA,TRBJ1-4
CASRAGTSVYNEQFF,TGTGCCAGCAGGGCGGGGACTAGCGTCTACAATGAGCAGTTCTTC,NA,TRBV6-5,TRBD2,TRBJ2-1
CATSDHIGGTNEKLFF,TGTGCCACCAGTGATCATATAGGGGGCACTAATGAAAAACTGTTTTTT,NA,TRBV24-1,TRBD1,TRBJ1-4
CAIRSQGAGNIQYF,TGTGCCATCAGGAGTCAGGGGGCGGGAAACATTCAGTACTTC,NA,TRBV10-3,TRBD1,TRBJ2-4
CASSDPDRDPFF,TGCGCCAGCAGTGACCCGGACAGGGATCCTTTCTTT,NA,TRBV10-1,TRBD1,TRBJ1-1
CASSSPAGAQYEQYF,TGTGCCAGCAGTTCTCCAGCGGGAGCACAGTACGAGCAGTACTTC,NA,TRBV28,TRBD2,TRBJ2-7
CASSLNGLAGDTQYF,TGTGCCAGCAGTTTAAACGGACTAGCGGGAGATACGCAGTATTTT,NA,TRBV27,TRBD2,TRBJ2-3
CASSEADSSGNTIYF,TGTGCCAGCAGTGAAGCAGACAGCTCTGGAAACACCATATATTTT,NA,TRBV2,NA,TRBJ1-3
CAWRDRQGLSGNTIYF,TGTGCCTGGAGAGACCGACAGGGCCTCTCTGGAAACACCATATATTTT,NA,TRBV30,TRBD1,TRBJ1-3
CASSPRSGRRTDTQYF,TGTGCCAGCAGCCCACGTAGCGGGAGACGCACAGATACGCAGTATTTT,NA,TRBV7-9,TRBD2,TRBJ2-3
CASSSQGANEKLFF,TGTGCCAGCAGCTCTCAGGGGGCAAATGAAAAACTGTTTTTT,NA,TRBV5-6,TRBD1,TRBJ1-4
CASSQLPVTEAFF,TGTGCCAGCAGCCAACTTCCGGTTACTGAAGCTTTCTTT,once,TRBV3-1/TRBV3-2,NA,TRBJ1-1
CASSQALSGHTEAFF,TGTGCCAGCAGCCAAGCCTTATCAGGCCACACTGAAGCTTTCTTT,NA,TRBV3-1/TRBV3-2,NA,TRBJ1-1
CASSLESAGGGELFF,TGCGCCAGCAGCTTGGAGTCAGCGGGGGGCGGGGAGCTGTTTTTT,NA,TRBV5-1,TRBD2,TRBJ2-2
CASSLDIGQGPTGELFF,TGTGCCAGCAGCTTAGACATCGGGCAGGGGCCCACCGGGGAGCTGTTTTTT,NA,TRBV7-9,NA,TRBJ2-2
CASTETAYNSPLHF,TGTGCCAGCACGGAGACAGCTTATAATTCACCCCTCCACTTT,NA,TRBV5-5,NA,TRBJ1-6
CASSPDRGYEKLFF,TGTGCCAGTAGTCCCGACAGGGGATATGAAAAACTGTTTTTT,NA,TRBV19,TRBD1,TRBJ1-4
CSVVSLGRTEAFF,TGCAGCGTAGTTTCGCTAGGTCGCACTGAAGCTTTCTTT,NA,TRBV29-1,NA,TRBJ1-1
CASNPTGNYEKQYF,TGCGCCAGTAACCCGACTGGTAATTACGAGAAGCAGTACTTC,NA,TRBV5-1,NA,TRBJ2-7
CASSLSGQGPYGYTF,TGTGCCAGCAGCTTATCTGGACAGGGGCCCTATGGCTACACCTTC,few,TRBV11-3,TRBD1,TRBJ1-2
CASSLGDRSFVNTEAFF,TGCGCCAGCAGCTTGGGGGACAGGTCTTTCGTGAACACTGAAGCTTTCTTT,once,TRBV5-1,TRBD1,TRBJ1-1
CSVGSGRAYLRRHNEQFF,TGCAGCGTTGGTAGCGGGAGGGCCTATCTGCGGCGTCATAATGAGCAGTTCTTC,NA,TRBV29-1,TRBD2,TRBJ2-1
CASSWTGEDTQYF,TGTGCCAGCAGCTGGACAGGGGAAGATACGCAGTATTTT,NA,TRBV6-5,TRBD1,TRBJ2-3
CASSLVGGRGGETQYF,TGTGCCAGCAGCTTAGTCGGCGGGAGGGGGGGAGAGACCCAGTACTTC,NA,TRBV11-2,TRBD2,TRBJ2-5
CASSVGTGQYNYGYTF,TGTGCCAGCAGCGTAGGGACAGGGCAGTATAACTATGGCTACACCTTC,NA,TRBV9,TRBD1,TRBJ1-2
CASSSQGTGISGANVLTF,TGTGCCAGCAGCTCGCAAGGGACAGGCATCTCTGGGGCCAACGTCCTGACTTTC,once,TRBV7-9,TRBD1,TRBJ2-6
CASSPLKLAGGPNTGELFF,TGTGCCAGCAGCCCACTAAAACTAGCGGGAGGGCCTAACACCGGGGAGCTGTTTTTT,NA,TRBV11-2,TRBD2,TRBJ2-2
CASSINSNYGYTF,TGTGCCAGTAGTATTAACTCGAACTATGGCTACACCTTC,NA,TRBV19,NA,TRBJ1-2
CASSAGTSGGPFLDTQYF,TGTGCCAGCAGTGCTGGGACTAGCGGGGGCCCCTTTTTAGATACGCAGTATTTT,NA,TRBV6-1,TRBD2,TRBJ2-3
CASSLRTSGGPEQFF,TGTGCCAGCAGCCTACGGACTAGCGGGGGTCCAGAGCAGTTCTTC,NA,TRBV11-3,TRBD2,TRBJ2-1